A few counts support the clone carrying this T cell receptor beta chain. The sample originates from a study of blood T cells in healthy people across ages. CDR3 length equals 15 residues. Trimming took 6 bases from V and 3 from J, leaving 16 bases between them. Sample-barcoded 5' priming and a J-beta primer mix drove a second PCR of roughly 7 to 11 cycles. TCRdb called the 5' RACE reads again in MiXCR, with one record for every CDR3 protein. The table shows hundreds of thousands of distinct CDR3 sequences, with around 36% occurring only once. This TCR derives from a man between 18 and 35 years old in good health. The chain combines TRBV12-3 or TRBV12-4 with TRBJ2-3; D is ambiguous. The specimen sequenced was blood. Here the CDR3 DNA reads TGTGCCAGCAGCCCCGGCGATAGCTTTACAGATACGCAGTATTTT. Its translation: CASSPGDSFTDTQYF.